Listed below are T cell receptor beta chains from one sample, sequenced in a study of T cells in Graves' hyperthyroidism and ophthalmopathy. Each CDR3 protein gets one entry after TCRdb re-called the multiplex PCR reads with MiXCR. The sample lists around 420,000 distinct CDR3 sequences, 15% to 19% occurring once. Sequencing used blood. These receptors were obtained from a woman aged 18-29 years with Graves' hyperthyroidism. The CDR3 runs from the conserved cysteine through the conserved F or W. The D gene is left open where the match is weak. Only some rows state a clone size, as once, few, many or a class for expanded clones.

>many|NA|TRBJ2-2|TRBV7-8
CASISSPPGELFF
TGTGCCAGCATCTCCTCCCCTCCAGGGGAGCTGTTTTTT
>many|NA|TRBJ1-4|TRBV2
CASSEMIPARGEKLFF
TGTGCCAGCAGTGAAATGATCCCGGCCCGGGGTGAAAAACTGTTTTTT
>many|NA|TRBJ2-1|TRBV6-1
CASSYSSTVNEQFF
TGTGCCAGCAGTTACTCCTCGACAGTCAATGAGCAGTTCTTC
>many|NA|TRBJ1-2|TRBV27
CASRNGPLYGYTF
TGTGCCAGCAGAAATGGACCACTCTATGGCTACACCTTC
>NA|TRBD2|TRBJ2-1|TRBV10-2
CASSVGGGADNEQFF
TGCGCCAGCAGTGTCGGCGGGGGGGCTGACAATGAGCAGTTCTTC
>few|NA|TRBJ1-6|TRBV7-2
CASSLVYNSPLHF
TGTGCCAGCAGCTTAGTGTATAATTCACCCCTCCACTTT
>many|TRBD2|TRBJ2-2|TRBV12-3/TRBV12-4
CASSLRLAGHTGELFF
TGTGCCAGCAGTTTACGACTAGCGGGACACACCGGGGAGCTGTTTTTT
>few|TRBD1|TRBJ2-7|TRBV6-1
CASQGVLGTSYEQYF
TGTGCCAGCCAGGGGGTTCTAGGTACTTCCTACGAGCAGTACTTC
>NA|TRBD2|TRBJ2-7|TRBV5-1
CASSFGTSGRAFEQYF
TGCGCCAGCAGCTTTGGGACTAGCGGGAGGGCCTTCGAGCAGTACTTC
>many|TRBD1|TRBJ1-5|TRBV7-2
CASSRQTGGWNQPQHF
TGTGCCAGCAGCAGACAGACAGGGGGCTGGAATCAGCCCCAGCATTTT
>NA|TRBD1|TRBJ1-3|TRBV6-6
CASSYWTGSGNTIYF
TGTGCCAGCAGTTACTGGACAGGGTCTGGAAACACCATATATTTT
>few|NA|TRBJ2-7|TRBV28
CASAVFYEQYF
TGTGCCAGCGCTGTTTTCTACGAGCAGTACTTC
>many|NA|TRBJ2-6|TRBV27
CASSPILSSGANVLTF
TGTGCCAGCAGTCCAATTCTAAGCTCTGGGGCCAACGTCCTGACTTTC
>NA|NA|TRBJ2-1|TRBV20-1
CSASNPSRDVGEQFF
TGCAGTGCTAGTAACCCTAGCCGGGATGTTGGTGAGCAGTTCTTC
>many|TRBD1|TRBJ1-1|TRBV12-3/TRBV12-4
CASSLGRGGSTEAFF
TGTGCCAGCAGTTTAGGCAGGGGGGGAAGTACTGAAGCTTTCTTT
>NA|TRBD1|TRBJ1-3|TRBV6-5
CASSYIGTGERNTIYF
TGTGCCAGCAGTTACATCGGGACAGGGGAAAGAAACACCATATATTTT
>many|NA|TRBJ2-1|TRBV2
CASSELARNEQFF
TGTGCCAGCAGTGAATTGGCGAGAAATGAGCAGTTCTTC
>many|NA|TRBJ1-1|TRBV2
CASSLGGGIFF
TGTGCCAGCTCCCTGGGGGGAGGTATTTTCTTT
>many|TRBD1|TRBJ1-5|TRBV18
CASSRGGTGVNQPQHF
TGTGCCAGCTCACGGGGCGGGACAGGAGTGAATCAGCCCCAGCATTTT
>many|NA|TRBJ1-1|TRBV5-1
CASSSASRDRLFF
TGCGCCAGCAGTTCCGCATCCCGGGACCGCCTCTTCTTT
>NA|TRBD2|TRBJ2-1|TRBV7-3
CASSLTGLAGGGGEQFF
TGTGCCAGCAGCTTAACGGGTCTAGCGGGGGGGGGGGGTGAGCAGTTCTTC
>many|TRBD1|TRBJ1-2|TRBV28
CASTDRTGFHGYTF
TGTGCCAGCACCGATAGGACAGGGTTCCATGGCTACACCTTC
>many|NA|TRBJ2-1|TRBV6-2/TRBV6-3
CASRRSSYNEQFF
TGTGCCAGCAGGAGGAGCTCCTACAATGAGCAGTTCTTC
>many|NA|TRBJ1-1|TRBV15
CATSRAGYAEAFF
TGTGCCACCAGCAGAGCAGGGTACGCTGAAGCTTTCTTT
>few|TRBD1|TRBJ1-5|TRBV24-1
CATSESARGGQPQHF
TGTGCCACCAGTGAAAGTGCCAGGGGGGGCCAGCCCCAGCATTTT
>NA|TRBD1|TRBJ2-3|TRBV5-1
CASSSGQGVTDTQYF
TGCGCCAGCAGCTCCGGACAGGGCGTCACAGATACGCAGTATTTT
>few|NA|TRBJ1-1|TRBV5-1
CASSLAPGMNTEAFF
TGCGCCAGCAGCTTGGCCCCGGGAATGAACACTGAAGCTTTCTTT
>few|TRBD2|TRBJ2-7|TRBV27
CASSLVRGGHEQYF
TGTGCCAGCAGTTTAGTGCGGGGGGGCCACGAGCAGTACTTC
>few|NA|TRBJ1-1|TRBV5-4
CASSFGDRLMNTEAFF
TGTGCCAGCAGCTTCGGCGACAGGTTGATGAACACTGAAGCTTTCTTT
>NA|NA|TRBJ2-5|TRBV20-1
CSAGGAVETQHF
TGCAGTGCTGGGGGGGCCGTAGAGACCCAGCACTTC
>many|NA|TRBJ1-2|TRBV12-3/TRBV12-4
CASSFRQTANYGYTF
TGTGCCAGCAGTTTCCGTCAGACAGCTAACTATGGCTACACCTTC
>many|NA|TRBJ2-1|TRBV7-8
CASSLVRASSASYNEQFF
TGTGCCAGCAGCTTAGTCCGCGCCTCCTCGGCCTCCTACAATGAGCAGTTCTTC
>NA|TRBD2|TRBJ2-7|TRBV5-1
CASSGASGRSYEQYF
TGCGCCAGCAGTGGAGCTAGCGGGAGAAGTTACGAGCAGTACTTC
>NA|NA|TRBJ2-6|TRBV5-6
CASSRTGSRGANVLTF
TGTGCCAGCAGCCGTACAGGGTCTAGGGGGGCCAACGTCCTGACTTTC
>many|TRBD2|TRBJ2-1|TRBV11-2
CASSLVGGRAHNEQFF
TGTGCCAGCAGCTTAGTGGGCGGGAGGGCTCACAATGAGCAGTTCTTC
>NA|NA|TRBJ2-1|TRBV12-3/TRBV12-4
CAGSLFSQDNEQFF
TGTGCCGGCAGTTTGTTTTCACAGGACAATGAGCAGTTCTTC
>few|NA|TRBJ1-3|TRBV5-1
CASSTGSGNTIYF
TGCGCCAGCAGCACTGGGTCCGGAAACACCATATATTTT
>many|NA|TRBJ2-7|TRBV11-2
CASSFPGGSYEQYF
TGTGCCAGCAGCTTTCCCGGGGGCTCCTACGAGCAGTACTTC
>NA|NA|TRBJ2-5|TRBV29-1
CSCRWGLKETQYF
TGCAGCTGCCGGTGGGGGCTGAAAGAGACCCAGTACTTC
>many|NA|TRBJ1-5|TRBV6-5
CASSYAGNQPQHF
TGTGCCAGCAGTTATGCGGGCAATCAGCCCCAGCATTTT
>NA|NA|TRBJ2-7|TRBV20-1
CSARDYGSYEQYF
TGCAGTGCTAGAGATTACGGATCCTACGAGCAGTACTTC
>many|NA|TRBJ1-5|TRBV20-1
CSARSDGGSGNQPQHF
TGCAGTGCTCGGTCAGACGGGGGGAGCGGCAATCAGCCCCAGCATTTT
>many|NA|TRBJ2-7|TRBV4-3
CASSQVGRGLNEQYF
TGCGCCAGCAGCCAAGTGGGCAGGGGCTTAAACGAGCAGTACTTC
>many|NA|TRBJ2-1|TRBV10-1
CASRGVEGGYSYNEQFF
TGCGCCAGCCGAGGCGTAGAAGGGGGGTACTCCTACAATGAGCAGTTCTTC
>many|TRBD1|TRBJ2-5|TRBV3-1
CASSQEGTGKGETQYF
TGTGCCAGCAGCCAAGAGGGGACAGGGAAGGGAGAGACCCAGTACTTC
>NA|TRBD2|TRBJ2-1|TRBV6-4
CASGRTSAPGNEQFF
TGTGCCAGCGGAAGGACTAGCGCGCCGGGCAATGAGCAGTTCTTC
>NA|NA|TRBJ1-2|TRBV6-4
CASSEEWGAHGYTF
TGTGCCAGCAGTGAGGAATGGGGGGCGCATGGCTACACCTTC
>many|TRBD2|TRBJ2-7|TRBV27
CASSSGSFSSYEQYF
TGTGCCAGCAGCAGCGGGAGTTTCAGCTCCTACGAGCAGTACTTC
>NA|NA|TRBJ1-5|TRBV11-2
CASSFGAGPNQPQHF
TGTGCCAGCAGCTTCGGTGCGGGCCCAAATCAGCCCCAGCATTTT
>few|NA|TRBJ1-3|TRBV9
CASSADSDSGNTIYF
TGTGCCAGCAGCGCGGACAGCGACTCTGGAAACACCATATATTTT
>many|TRBD2|TRBJ2-5|TRBV7-2
CASSLWHSSGQETQYF
TGTGCCAGCAGCTTATGGCATTCTAGCGGGCAAGAGACCCAGTACTTC
>many|NA|TRBJ1-1|TRBV28
CASSPTRHGTEAFF
TGTGCCAGCAGCCCCACCCGGCATGGGACTGAAGCTTTCTTT
>few|NA|TRBJ1-1|TRBV4-1
CASRNRAVNTEAFF
TGCGCCAGCAGGAACAGGGCTGTGAACACTGAAGCTTTCTTT